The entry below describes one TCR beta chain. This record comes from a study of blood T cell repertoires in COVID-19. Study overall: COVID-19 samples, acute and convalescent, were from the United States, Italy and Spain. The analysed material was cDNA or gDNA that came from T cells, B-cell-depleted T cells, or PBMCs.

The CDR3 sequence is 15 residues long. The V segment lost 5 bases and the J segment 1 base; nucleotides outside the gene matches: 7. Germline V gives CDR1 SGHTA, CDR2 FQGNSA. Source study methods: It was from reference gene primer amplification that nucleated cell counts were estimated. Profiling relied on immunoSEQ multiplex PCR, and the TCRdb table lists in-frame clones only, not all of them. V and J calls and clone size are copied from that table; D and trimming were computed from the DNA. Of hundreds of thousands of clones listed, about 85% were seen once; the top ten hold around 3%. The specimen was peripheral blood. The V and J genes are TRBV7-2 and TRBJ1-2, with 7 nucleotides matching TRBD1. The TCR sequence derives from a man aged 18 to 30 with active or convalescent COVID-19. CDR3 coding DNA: TGTGCCAGCAGCAAAAGGGACAGAGATAACTATGGCTACACCTTC. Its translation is CASSKRDRDNYGYTF.